This TCR beta chain was sequenced during a study of T cell responses to AZD1222 COVID-19 vaccine. General study results and limits: Unmutated variant regions are reportedly the target of nearly half of TCRs that are spike-specific. Once two AZD1222 doses were given, Spike-specific TCR breadth and depth went up. The study found vaccine-associated CD4 TCRs spanning spike, dominant at 160-218 and 743-854. Donor demographics were predominantly white British with a female majority; clonal diversity may be underestimated.

Only in-frame clones appear in the TCRdb table, and some are missing; sequencing was by immunoSEQ multiplex PCR. This sample has about 150,000 clones, with 70% to 90% found just once. With respect to this clone: Antigen unknown.

The material was peripheral blood, obtained on day 0 of AZD1222 vaccination. The clonotype comes from an adult in good health.

In DNA form, the CDR3 reads TGTGCCAGTAGTATCTTTTCCGGGATCAACACTGAAGCTTTCTTT. This codes for CASSIFSGINTEAFF. The chain recombines TRBV19 with TRBJ1-1; D uncertain. The CDR3 is 15 amino acids. The V and J ends lost 3 bases and 2 bases respectively, with 13 bases between them. The V gene's germline CDR1 is LNHDA and CDR2 SQIVND (reference sequence).